One sample yielded the 32 T cell receptor beta chains listed below, sequenced in a study of early T cells in non-severe SARS-CoV-2 infection. TCRdb reprocessed the 5' RACE reads via MiXCR and lists one record per CDR3 protein. The sample holds approximately 99,000 distinct CDR3 sequences, 12% seen once. Sample: whole blood. The origin of the receptors is an adult who was a healthcare worker with PCR-confirmed SARS-CoV-2 infection or an uninfected control (not recorded which).

This clonotype was detected many times. This chain joins TRBV18 and TRBJ2-1; D not certain. The V gene's germline CDR1 is KGHSH and CDR2 LQKENI. The CDR3 length is 15 residues. V lost 3 bases and J lost 4, with 13 bases in between. CDR3 nucleotide sequence: TGTGCCAGCTCACCCTTGAGAGGCGAATACAATGAGCAGTTCTTC. Residues: CASSPLRGEYNEQFF. Based on the CDR3 plus reference TRBV18 and TRBJ2-1, the full variable domain is NAGVMQNPRHLVRRRGQEARLRCSPMKGHSHVYWYRQLPEEGLKFMVYLQKENIIDESGMPKERFSAEFPKEGPSILRIQQVVRGDSAAYFCASSPLRGEYNEQFFGPGTRLTVL.

V gene TRBV10-1 combines with J gene TRBJ2-2; 7 bases align to TRBD1. The CDR3 covers 14 residues. Per germline, CDR1 WNHNN and CDR2 SYGVQD (reference sequence). V was clipped by 8 bases and J by 2 bases; unmatched bases: 5. CDR3 nucleotides: TGCGCCAGCGGGAGACAGGGAAACACCGGGGAGCTGTTTTTT. Protein product: CASGRQGNTGELFF.

The J gene is TRBJ2-1, the V gene TRBV28, with D perhaps being TRBD1 or TRBD2 (5 bases each). The V gene's germline CDR1 is MDHEN and CDR2 SYDVKM. V lost 2 bases and J lost 5, with 19 bases in between. This CDR3 is 17 amino acids long. The CDR3 is CASSLLRGKSVHNEQFF. CDR3 nucleotide sequence: TGTGCCAGCAGTTTACTCCGGGGCAAGAGCGTCCACAATGAGCAGTTCTTC.

There are a few counts of this clonotype. The genes are TRBV12-3 or TRBV12-4 and TRBJ2-3, with 11 bases fitting TRBD1. V lost 5 bases, J lost 3 bases, and 4 bases stayed unmatched. The CDR3 length is 15 residues. CDR3 nucleotide sequence: TGTGCCAGCAGTCGGGACAGGGGGGTTACAGATACGCAGTATTTT. Protein: CASSRDRGVTDTQYF.

This clonotype has a handful of counts. V gene TRBV20-1 combines with J gene TRBJ1-1; D unresolved. There are 14 residues in the CDR3. Germline CDR1 DFQATT, CDR2 SNEGSKA (reference sequence). V lost 6 bases and J 2 bases, leaving 16 bases between the germline ends. The CDR3 nucleotides read TGCAGTGCGCATCGACGTCGGGGTAACACTGAAGCTTTCTTT. Encoded protein: CSAHRRRGNTEAFF.

This chain joins TRBV19 and TRBJ2-1, with TRBD2 matching over 9 bases. Germline CDR1 LNHDA, CDR2 SQIVND (reference sequence). The junction had 11 bases not matched to a gene; V was cut back by 8 bases and J by 9 bases. The CDR3 spans 14 residues. The CDR3 here is CASAEAGGPIEQFF. The CDR3 DNA reads as TGTGCCAGTGCCGAGGCGGGGGGGCCGATTGAGCAGTTCTTC.

This clonotype occurred many times. The chain uses TRBV6-1 and TRBJ1-4, with D hard to call. The CDR3 consists of 13 residues. With 6 bases removed from V and 4 bases from J, the gap between germline ends came to 9 bases. CDR1 is MNHNS and CDR2 is SASEGT in the germline V gene. DNA of the CDR3: TGTGCCAGCAGCACAGCGATTAATGAAAAACTGTTTTTT. It specifies CASSTAINEKLFF.

This clonotype was observed a handful of times. The V call is TRBV29-1, the J call TRBJ1-2; 7 nucleotides align to TRBD1. The CDR3 consists of 13 residues. V shed 7 bases and J 4 bases; nucleotides not matched to a gene: 9. Germline CDR1 SQVTM, CDR2 ANQGSEA. The CDR3 region has the DNA TGCAGCGCTGGGCCAGGGGGGGGCTATGGCTACACCTTC. This codes for CSAGPGGGYGYTF. Based on the CDR3 plus reference TRBV29-1 and TRBJ1-2, the full variable domain is SAVISQKPSRDICQRGTSLTIQCQVDSQVTMMFWYRQQPGQSLTLIATANQGSEATYESGFVIDKFPISRPNLTFSTLTVSNMSPEDSSIYLCSAGPGGGYGYTFGSGTRLTVV.

There are a few counts of this clonotype. The chain combines TRBV12-3 or TRBV12-4 with TRBJ1-6; D is possibly TRBD1 (5 bases). Trimming stripped 1 base from V and 5 bases from J, with 9 bases between. The CDR3 contains 15 residues. CDR3 protein: CASSLGRGNNSPLHF. The CDR3 coding sequence is TGTGCCAGCAGTTTAGGGAGGGGAAATAATTCACCCCTCCACTTT.

This clonotype was observed at least ten times. The chain has TRBV2 and TRBJ1-1; 9 bases are a match to TRBD1. From germline, CDR1 is SNHLY and CDR2 FYNNEI. Trimming took 7 bases from V and 6 from J; bases not matched to a gene: 6. CDR3 length equals 13 residues. The CDR3 sequence is CASTTRQGAEAFF. The CDR3 DNA follows: TGTGCCAGCACCACCAGACAGGGGGCTGAAGCTTTCTTT.

This clonotype occurred many times. The chain carries TRBV11-2 and TRBJ2-1; 9 bases are a match to TRBD2. The germline gives CDR1 SGHAT, CDR2 FQNNGV. The CDR3 spans 15 residues. V dropped 7 bases and J dropped 10; count of bases not matched to a gene: 14. The chain's CDR3 is CASTQRGTSPLEQFF. The DNA of the CDR3 is TGTGCCAGCACCCAGAGGGGGACTAGCCCCCTGGAGCAGTTCTTC.

This clonotype appeared many times. The chain uses TRBV18 and TRBJ1-5; 8 positions match TRBD1. After removal of 3 bases from V and 3 bases from J, the junction contained 4 bases not matched to a gene. This CDR3 contains 15 residues. Germline V lookup: CDR1 KGHSH, CDR2 LQKENI. The CDR3 is CASSPNRGANQPQHF. In DNA, the CDR3 is TGTGCCAGCTCACCGAACAGGGGGGCCAATCAGCCCCAGCATTTT.

This clonotype has at least ten counts. The genes are TRBV5-1 and TRBJ2-2; D ambiguous. The CDR3 covers 14 residues. Germline CDR1 SGHRS, CDR2 YFSETQ. V lost 0 bases to trimming and J lost 1 base, with 4 bases between them. CDR3 in amino acids: CASSLDGNTGELFF. The DNA for the CDR3 is TGCGCCAGCAGCTTGGACGGGAACACCGGGGAGCTGTTTTTT.

This clonotype was recorded many times. This rearrangement joins TRBV7-9 to TRBJ2-5, with a possible D match to TRBD1 (5 bases). The CDR3 runs 15 residues. CDR1 and CDR2 (germline): SEHNR, FQNEAQ (reference sequence). V lost 5 bases and J lost 6, with 19 bases in between. The DNA of the CDR3 is TGTGCCAGCAGCCCGGACGGCAGGGTCTCGCAGACCCAGTACTTC. Translating gives CASSPDGRVSQTQYF.

This clonotype was seen a few times. This rearrangement joins TRBV7-2 to TRBJ2-7, with D possibly TRBD2 on 5 matching bases. The CDR3 has 14 residues. Trimming took off 1 base at V and 3 bases at J, with 10 bases between the two ends. Germline V gene data show CDR1 as SGHTA and CDR2 as FQGNSA. For the CDR3, the DNA is TGTGCCAGCAGCTTAGGTGCTCGGGGCTACGAGCAGTACTTC. It specifies CASSLGARGYEQYF.

This clonotype was recorded a few times. The DNA is omitted, as the CDR3 cannot be located on it reliably, and the CDR3 follows TCRdb's listing. The V gene is TRBV29-1, the J gene TRBJ1-3. CDR1 and CDR2 from the germline V gene are SQVTM and ANQGSEA. The CDR3 length equals 11 residues, ends included. Here the CDR3 reads CSVGAGNTTYF.

The gene calls are TRBV29-1 and TRBJ2-7; D perhaps matches TRBD2 (6 bases). Trimming cost V 4 bases and J 5 bases, with 18 bases left between them. The V gene's germline CDR1 is SQVTM and CDR2 ANQGSEA. This CDR3 is built from 14 residues. DNA for the CDR3: TGCAGCGTTGCCCGGTGGGGGGAACCGGACGAGCAGTACTTC. It codes for CSVARWGEPDEQYF.

There are many counts of this clonotype. This chain uses TRBV11-2 with TRBJ1-5, with TRBD1 identical over 7 bases. Trimming at V came to 5 bases and at J to 2 bases, leaving 3 bases not matched to a gene. CDR3 size: 14 residues. Germline V gives CDR1 SGHAT, CDR2 FQNNGV. The CDR3 is CASSPTGGNQPQHF. The CDR3 nucleotides are TGTGCCAGCAGCCCCACAGGGGGCAATCAGCCCCAGCATTTT.

This clonotype has a count of ten or more. CDR3 bases: TGTGCCAGCAGCTGGACCCTCTGGGGTTCAGAGACCCAGTACTTC. As protein: CASSWTLWGSETQYF. The chain couples TRBV5-5 to TRBJ2-5; D gene uncertain. The CDR3 sequence is 15 residues long. Germline CDR1 SGHKS, CDR2 YYEKEE (reference sequence). Trimming cost V 3 bases and J 4 bases, with 16 bases left between them.

V is TRBV12-3 or TRBV12-4 and J is TRBJ2-5; 11 positions agree with TRBD2. V gave up 6 bases and J gave up 1 base; unmatched junction bases: 7. The CDR3 is 16 residues long. In nucleotides, the CDR3 is TGTGCCAGCAGCCCAACAGGGACTAGCGGCCAAGAGACCCAGTACTTC. It yields the protein CASSPTGTSGQETQYF.

This clonotype has more than one count but fewer than ten. The V and J genes are TRBV20-1 and TRBJ1-6; TRBD1 matches at 9 bases. V was pared by 1 base and J by 7 bases, with 2 bases of the junction left unmatched. The germline CDR1 and CDR2 sequences are DFQATT and SNEGSKA (reference sequence). This CDR3 comprises 14 residues. This CDR3 reads CSARAGTGNSPLHF. The CDR3 nucleotides are TGCAGTGCTAGAGCGGGGACAGGGAATTCACCCCTCCACTTT.

This clonotype appeared many times. The CDR3 nucleotides read TGTGCCAGCAGCTGGGGGGGAACAGGGTATGGCTACACCTTC. Translating it yields CASSWGGTGYGYTF. This chain connects TRBV7-9 to TRBJ1-2, with a possible D match to TRBD1 (6 bases). The CDR3 runs 14 residues. Trimming shortened V by 4 bases and J by 5 bases, and 14 bases separated the two germline ends. Germline V lookup: CDR1 SEHNR, CDR2 FQNEAQ (reference sequence).

CDR3 protein: CSLSSGQETQYF. Written as DNA, the CDR3 is TGCAGCCTCTCTAGCGGACAAGAGACCCAGTACTTC. The chain recombines TRBV29-1 with TRBJ2-5; 7 bases are a match to TRBD2. The CDR3 contains 12 residues. V lost 8 bases and J lost 2; bases outside the gene matches: 5. The germline CDR1 and CDR2 sequences are SQVTM and ANQGSEA.

Only a few counts were recorded for this clonotype. The J gene is TRBJ1-4, the V gene TRBV7-9, with a possible D match to TRBD1 (5 bases). From germline, CDR1 is SEHNR and CDR2 FQNEAQ (reference sequence). Trimming took off 1 base at V and 7 bases at J, with 10 bases between the two ends. This CDR3 spans 14 amino acids. The DNA for the CDR3 is TGTGCCAGCAGCTTAGTAGGGGATGGTGAAAAACTGTTTTTT. Encoded protein: CASSLVGDGEKLFF.

The J gene is TRBJ1-1, the V gene TRBV5-6, with TRBD1 matching over 8 bases. J lost 3 bases, V lost 0 bases, and 7 bases had no gene match. The V gene's germline CDR1 is SGHDT and CDR2 YYEEEE. CDR3 length: 16 residues. The CDR3 region is CASSLASTGGHTEAFF. As DNA, the CDR3 is TGTGCCAGCAGCTTGGCGAGTACAGGGGGACACACTGAAGCTTTCTTT.

The chain employs TRBV6-1 and TRBJ2-1; D perhaps matches TRBD1 (6 bases). The ends were cut back, 4 bases at V and 2 bases at J, with 9 bases in the middle. Germline CDR1 is MNHNS and CDR2 is SASEGT. This CDR3 contains 14 residues. The CDR3 region has the DNA TGTGCCAGCAGTGTACACAGGGCCTACAATGAGCAGTTCTTC. It specifies CASSVHRAYNEQFF.

This chain links TRBV18 with TRBJ1-1, with 8 bases aligning to TRBD1. This CDR3 contains 14 residues. CDR1 and CDR2 (germline): KGHSH, LQKENI. The J segment lost 4 bases and the V segment lost 6 bases, leaving 7 bases of the junction unmatched. In nucleotides, the CDR3 is TGTGCCAGCTCGCAAGACAGGGGAGGCACTGAAGCTTTCTTT. As protein: CASSQDRGGTEAFF.

This clonotype came up a few times. The CDR3 DNA follows: TGTGCCAGCAGCTTAAATTTCGGACAGGCATCCGAGCAGTACTTC. Its translation is CASSLNFGQASEQYF. The J gene is TRBJ2-7, the V gene TRBV7-6, with TRBD1 matching 7 bases. The germline gives CDR1 SGHVS, CDR2 FNYEAQ. This CDR3 contains 15 residues. V was pared by 2 bases and J by 6 bases, with 10 bases of the junction left unmatched.

This clonotype was found a few times. The chain employs TRBV20-1 and TRBJ2-7, with D uncertain. This CDR3 comprises 14 residues. Germline lookup yields CDR1 DFQATT and CDR2 SNEGSKA (reference sequence). Trimming left V 3 bases short and J 6 bases short, with 18 bases between. The CDR3: CSASRERDSFEQYF. In DNA, the CDR3 is TGCAGTGCTAGTAGAGAGAGAGACTCGTTCGAGCAGTACTTC.

This clonotype was recorded a few times. This chain links TRBV11-1 with TRBJ1-1; D gene uncertain. Germline loops: CDR1 SGHAT, CDR2 FQDESV (reference sequence). V shed 4 bases and J shed 2 bases, with 8 bases lying between them. CDR3 length: 13 residues. CDR3 sequence (DNA): TGTGCCAGCAGCTCCAAGGGAAACACTGAAGCTTTCTTT. This encodes CASSSKGNTEAFF.

Of note for this clonotype: A much larger clone sits a single nucleotide away, making a read error possible. V usage is TRBV3-1 and J usage is TRBJ2-7; TRBD2 matches 7 bases. Germline CDR1 and CDR2: LGHDT and YNNKEL (reference sequence). The length of the CDR3 is 15 residues. Losses at the gene ends were 4 bases for V and 2 bases for J; bases not matched to a gene: 8. The CDR3 sequence is CASSPLCGSAYEQYF. The CDR3 coding sequence is TGTGCCAGCAGCCCATTGTGCGGGAGCGCCTACGAGCAGTACTTC.

This clonotype was observed a few times. The chain couples TRBV2 to TRBJ1-4; D possibly corresponds to TRBD1 (5 bases). This CDR3 comprises 14 residues. Deletions cut 6 bases from V and 10 bases from J, with 18 bases between. CDR1 is SNHLY and CDR2 is FYNNEI in the germline V gene. CDR3 protein: CASSYAGTGGKLFF. Written as DNA, the CDR3 is TGTGCCAGCAGCTATGCCGGGACCGGGGGAAAACTGTTTTTT.